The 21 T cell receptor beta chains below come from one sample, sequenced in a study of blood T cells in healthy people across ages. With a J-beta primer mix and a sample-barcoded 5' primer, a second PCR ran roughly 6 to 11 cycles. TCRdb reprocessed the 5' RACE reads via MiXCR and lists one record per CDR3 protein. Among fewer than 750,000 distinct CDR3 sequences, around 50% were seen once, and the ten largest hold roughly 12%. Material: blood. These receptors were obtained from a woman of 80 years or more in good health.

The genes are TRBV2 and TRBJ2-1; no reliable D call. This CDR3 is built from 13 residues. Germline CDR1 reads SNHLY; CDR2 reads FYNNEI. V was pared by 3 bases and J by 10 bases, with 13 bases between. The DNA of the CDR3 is TGTGCCAGCAGTGATGGGCAGAATTGCGAGCAGTTCTTC. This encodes CASSDGQNCEQFF.

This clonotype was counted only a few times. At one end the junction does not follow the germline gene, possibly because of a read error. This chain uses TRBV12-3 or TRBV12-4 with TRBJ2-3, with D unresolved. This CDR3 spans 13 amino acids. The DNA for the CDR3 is TGTGCCAGCAGTTTAAGGCAGGCAGATACGCGGTATTTT. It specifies CASSLRQADTRYF.

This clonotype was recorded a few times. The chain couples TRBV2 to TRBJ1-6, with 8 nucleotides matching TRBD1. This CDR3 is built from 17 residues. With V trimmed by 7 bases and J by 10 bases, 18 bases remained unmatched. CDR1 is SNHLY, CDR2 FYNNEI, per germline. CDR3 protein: CASISATGGLGGSPLHF. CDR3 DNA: TGTGCCAGCATTTCGGCTACAGGGGGGCTGGGTGGCTCACCCCTCCACTTT.

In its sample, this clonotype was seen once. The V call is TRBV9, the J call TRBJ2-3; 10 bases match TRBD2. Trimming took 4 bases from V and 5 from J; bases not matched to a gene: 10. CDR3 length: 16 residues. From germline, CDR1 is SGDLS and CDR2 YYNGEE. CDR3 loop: CASSPSSSGGLDTQYF. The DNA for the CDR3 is TGTGCCAGCAGCCCTTCGAGTAGCGGGGGGTTAGATACGCAGTATTTT.

CDR3 residues: CSVLGRDYEQYF. The CDR3 bases are TGCAGCGTTCTCGGCAGGGACTACGAGCAGTACTTC. The genes are TRBV29-1 and TRBJ2-7; D might be TRBD1 (5 bases). V shed 5 bases and J shed 3 bases, with 11 bases lying between them. CDR3 size: 12 residues. Per germline, CDR1 SQVTM and CDR2 ANQGSEA.

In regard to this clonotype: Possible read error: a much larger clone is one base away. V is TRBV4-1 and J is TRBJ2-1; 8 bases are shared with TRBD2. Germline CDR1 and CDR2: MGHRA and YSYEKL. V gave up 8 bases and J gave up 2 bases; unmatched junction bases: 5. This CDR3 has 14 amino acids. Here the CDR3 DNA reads TGCGCCAGCGGCGGGGGGACTGCCTACAATGAGCAGTTCTTC. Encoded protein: CASGGGTAYNEQFF.

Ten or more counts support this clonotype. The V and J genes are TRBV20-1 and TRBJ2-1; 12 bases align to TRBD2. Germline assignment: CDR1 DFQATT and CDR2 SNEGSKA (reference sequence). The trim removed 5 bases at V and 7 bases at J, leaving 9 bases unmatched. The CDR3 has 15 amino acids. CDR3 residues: CSAHLGLAGWNEQFF. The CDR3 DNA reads TGCAGTGCTCATCTGGGACTAGCGGGTTGGAATGAGCAGTTCTTC.

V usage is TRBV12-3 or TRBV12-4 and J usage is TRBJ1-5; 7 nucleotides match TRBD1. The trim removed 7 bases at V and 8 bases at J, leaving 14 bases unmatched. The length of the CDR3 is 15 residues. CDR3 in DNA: TGTGCCAGCACCACAGGGGACTCACTGAATGAGCCCCAGCATTTT. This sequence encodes CASTTGDSLNEPQHF.

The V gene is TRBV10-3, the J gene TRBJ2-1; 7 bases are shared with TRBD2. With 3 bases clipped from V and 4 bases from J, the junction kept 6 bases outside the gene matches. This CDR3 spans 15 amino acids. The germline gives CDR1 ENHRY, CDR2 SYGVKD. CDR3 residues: CAISEAQAGYNEQFF. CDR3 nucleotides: TGTGCCATCAGTGAAGCACAAGCGGGGTACAATGAGCAGTTCTTC.

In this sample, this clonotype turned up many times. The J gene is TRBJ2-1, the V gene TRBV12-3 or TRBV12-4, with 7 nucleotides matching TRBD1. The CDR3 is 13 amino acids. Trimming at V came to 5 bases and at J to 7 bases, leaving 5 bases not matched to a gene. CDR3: CASSHPTGNEQFF. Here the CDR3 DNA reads TGTGCCAGCAGTCATCCGACAGGGAATGAGCAGTTCTTC.

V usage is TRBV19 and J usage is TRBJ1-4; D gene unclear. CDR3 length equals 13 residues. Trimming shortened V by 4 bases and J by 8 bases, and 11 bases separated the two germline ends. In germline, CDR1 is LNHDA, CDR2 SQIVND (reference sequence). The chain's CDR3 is CASSSRSLEKLFF. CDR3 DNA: TGTGCCAGTAGTAGCAGGAGTCTCGAAAAACTGTTTTTT.

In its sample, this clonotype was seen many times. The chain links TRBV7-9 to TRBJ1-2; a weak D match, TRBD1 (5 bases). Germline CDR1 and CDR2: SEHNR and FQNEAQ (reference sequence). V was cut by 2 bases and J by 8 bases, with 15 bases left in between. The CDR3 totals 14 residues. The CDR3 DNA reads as TGTGCCAGCAGCTTAAGGGAGGGGCAAGAGGGCTACACCTTC. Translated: CASSLREGQEGYTF.

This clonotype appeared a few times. CDR3 sequence reads: CASSSSGPSTDTQYF. The CDR3, as DNA: TGTGCCAGCAGCTCAAGCGGCCCAAGCACAGATACGCAGTATTTT. The chain links TRBV7-9 to TRBJ2-3, with a tentative D call TRBD2 (5 bases). The V end lost 4 bases, the J end lost 0 bases, and 11 bases lay between the germline ends. CDR3 length: 15 amino acids. CDR1 and CDR2 (germline): SEHNR, FQNEAQ (reference sequence).

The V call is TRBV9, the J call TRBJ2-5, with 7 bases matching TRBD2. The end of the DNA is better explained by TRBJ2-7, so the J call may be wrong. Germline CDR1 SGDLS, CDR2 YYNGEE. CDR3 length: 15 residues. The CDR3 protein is CASSAGGHATGEQYF. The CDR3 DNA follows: TGTGCCAGCAGCGCGGGAGGACATGCTACTGGCGAGCAGTACTTC.

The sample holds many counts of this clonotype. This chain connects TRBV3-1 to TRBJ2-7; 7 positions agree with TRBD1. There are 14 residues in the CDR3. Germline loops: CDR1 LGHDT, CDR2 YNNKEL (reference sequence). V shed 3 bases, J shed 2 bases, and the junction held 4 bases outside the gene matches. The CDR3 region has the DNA TGTGCCAGCAGCCACCGGACAGGAACCTACGAGCAGTACTTC. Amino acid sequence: CASSHRTGTYEQYF.

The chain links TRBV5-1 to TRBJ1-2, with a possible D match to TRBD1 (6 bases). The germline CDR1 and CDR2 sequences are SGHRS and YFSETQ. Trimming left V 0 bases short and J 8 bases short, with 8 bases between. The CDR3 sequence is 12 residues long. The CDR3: CASSLEGDGYTF. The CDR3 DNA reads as TGCGCCAGCAGCTTGGAGGGGGACGGCTACACCTTC.

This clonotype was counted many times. CDR3 sequence: CASSEGMNQPQHF. CDR3 coding DNA: TGTGCCAGCAGTGAAGGAATGAATCAGCCCCAGCATTTT. V and J are TRBV25-1 and TRBJ1-5; D is ambiguous. The CDR3 runs to 13 residues. Germline assignment: CDR1 MGHDK and CDR2 SYGVNS. Between the trimmed V and J ends, which lost 2 bases and 4 bases, there was a span of 6 bases.

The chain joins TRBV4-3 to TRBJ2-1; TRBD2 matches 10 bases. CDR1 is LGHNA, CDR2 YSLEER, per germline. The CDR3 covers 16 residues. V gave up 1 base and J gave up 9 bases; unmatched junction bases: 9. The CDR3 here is CASSQGSGGASSEQFF. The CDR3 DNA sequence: TGCGCCAGCAGCCAAGGAAGCGGGGGGGCTTCTAGTGAGCAGTTCTTC.

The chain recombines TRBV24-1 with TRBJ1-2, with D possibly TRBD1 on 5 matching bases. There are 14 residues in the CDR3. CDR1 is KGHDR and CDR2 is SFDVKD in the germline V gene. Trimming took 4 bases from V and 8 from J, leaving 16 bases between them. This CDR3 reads CATSDKEGFWGYTF. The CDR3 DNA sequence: TGTGCCACCAGTGACAAAGAGGGGTTCTGGGGCTACACCTTC.

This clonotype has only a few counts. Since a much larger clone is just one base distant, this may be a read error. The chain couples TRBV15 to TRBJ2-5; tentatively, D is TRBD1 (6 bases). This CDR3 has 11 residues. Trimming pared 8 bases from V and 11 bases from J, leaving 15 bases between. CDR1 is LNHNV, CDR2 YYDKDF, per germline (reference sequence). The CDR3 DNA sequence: TGTGCCACCCGACAGGTTAATGAGCAGTACTTC. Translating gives CATRQVNEQYF.

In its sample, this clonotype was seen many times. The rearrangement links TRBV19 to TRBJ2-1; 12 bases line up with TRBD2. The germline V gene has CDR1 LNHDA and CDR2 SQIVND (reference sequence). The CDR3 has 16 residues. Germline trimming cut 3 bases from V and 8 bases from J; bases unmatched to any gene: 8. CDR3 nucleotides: TGTGCCAGTAGTATTCACTGGACTAGCGGGATCTATGAGCAGTTCTTC. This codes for CASSIHWTSGIYEQFF.